This T cell receptor (beta chain) was recovered during a study of blood T cell repertoires in COVID-19. This study enrolled people aged roughly 18 to 89 from around 25 US geographic areas. Assignment of participants to cohorts was predicated upon participant-reported clinical history. Before being deemed recovered, Cohort 3 donors had two negative PCRs, clearance, or symptom resolution. The germline V gene has CDR1 SGHDT and CDR2 YYEEEE. The CDR3 is 16 amino acids. The V gene end was trimmed by 6 bases and the J gene end by 8 bases; junction bases not matched to a gene: 17. Per the original data handling: Amplification of reference gene primers was used by the study to estimate nucleated cell counts. Profiled with immunoSEQ multiplex PCR; TCRdb holds only in-frame clones, not every one. V and J calls and clone size are as listed in that table; D and trimming were resolved from the DNA. The table records hundreds of thousands of clones, less than 85% of them present only once.

Sequenced input: PBMCs or T cells enriched from blood (not recorded which). The V gene is TRBV5-6, the J gene TRBJ1-2; TRBD1 agrees at 9 bases. The origin of this receptor is a man aged 40-55 years who had recovered from COVID-19. CDR3 region: CASTRAGTGFLGGYTF. The CDR3 nucleotides read TGTGCCAGCACGAGGGCTGGGACAGGGTTTCTTGGGGGCTACACCTTC.